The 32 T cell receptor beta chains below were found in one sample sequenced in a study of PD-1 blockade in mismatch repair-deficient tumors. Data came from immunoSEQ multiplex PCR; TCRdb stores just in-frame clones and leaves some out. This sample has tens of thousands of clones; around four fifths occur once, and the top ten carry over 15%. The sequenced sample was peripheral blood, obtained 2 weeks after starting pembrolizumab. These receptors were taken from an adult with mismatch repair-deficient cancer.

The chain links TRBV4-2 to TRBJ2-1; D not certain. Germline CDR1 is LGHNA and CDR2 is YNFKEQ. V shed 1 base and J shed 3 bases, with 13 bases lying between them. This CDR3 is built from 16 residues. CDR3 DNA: TGTGCCAGCAGCCAAGGTTTGGGAACTAACTACAATGAGCAGTTCTTC. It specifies CASSQGLGTNYNEQFF.

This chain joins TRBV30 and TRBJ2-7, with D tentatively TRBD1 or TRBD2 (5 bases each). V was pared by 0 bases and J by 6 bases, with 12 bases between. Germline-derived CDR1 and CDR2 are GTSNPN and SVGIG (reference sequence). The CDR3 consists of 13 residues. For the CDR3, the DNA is TGTGCCTGGAGTGTACTATCGGGGACCGAGCAGTACTTC. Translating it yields CAWSVLSGTEQYF.

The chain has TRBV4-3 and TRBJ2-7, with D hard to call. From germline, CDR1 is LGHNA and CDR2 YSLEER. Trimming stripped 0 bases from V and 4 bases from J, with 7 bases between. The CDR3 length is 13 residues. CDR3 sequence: CASSQELGYEQYF. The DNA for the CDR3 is TGCGCCAGCAGCCAAGAGTTAGGGTACGAGCAGTACTTC.

DNA for the CDR3: TGTGCCAGCCGGGGGGGTAACCAAGAGACCCAGTACTTC. Translated: CASRGGNQETQYF. The V and J genes are TRBV27 and TRBJ2-5; 8 bases align to TRBD2. This CDR3 contains 13 residues. The V gene's germline CDR1 is MNHEY and CDR2 SMNVEV (reference sequence). V gave up 8 bases and J gave up 0 bases; unmatched junction bases: 2.

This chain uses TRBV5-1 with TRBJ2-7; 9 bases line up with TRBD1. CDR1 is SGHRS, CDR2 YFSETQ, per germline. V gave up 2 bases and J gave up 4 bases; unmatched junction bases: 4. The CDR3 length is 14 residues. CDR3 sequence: CASSFDRGMYEQYF. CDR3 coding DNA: TGCGCCAGCAGCTTCGACAGGGGGATGTACGAGCAGTACTTC.

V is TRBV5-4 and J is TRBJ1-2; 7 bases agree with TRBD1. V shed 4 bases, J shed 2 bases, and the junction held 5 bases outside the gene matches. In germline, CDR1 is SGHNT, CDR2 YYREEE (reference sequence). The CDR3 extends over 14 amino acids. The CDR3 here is CASSPQTGNYGYTF. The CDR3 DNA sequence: TGTGCCAGCAGCCCGCAGACAGGGAACTATGGCTACACCTTC.

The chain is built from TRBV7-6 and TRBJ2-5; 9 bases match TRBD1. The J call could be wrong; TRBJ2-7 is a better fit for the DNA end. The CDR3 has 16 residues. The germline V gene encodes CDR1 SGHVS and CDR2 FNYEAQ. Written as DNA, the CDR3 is TGTGCCAGCAGCTTAGTTGTGGGGACAGGGTCCCACGAGCAGTACTTC. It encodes CASSLVVGTGSHEQYF.

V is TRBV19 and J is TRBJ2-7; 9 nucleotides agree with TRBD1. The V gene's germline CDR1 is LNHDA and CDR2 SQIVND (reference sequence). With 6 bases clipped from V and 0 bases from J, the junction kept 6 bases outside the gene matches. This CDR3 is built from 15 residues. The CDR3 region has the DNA TGTGCCAGTAGCTGGACAGGGGACGCCTCCTACGAGCAGTACTTC. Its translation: CASSWTGDASYEQYF.

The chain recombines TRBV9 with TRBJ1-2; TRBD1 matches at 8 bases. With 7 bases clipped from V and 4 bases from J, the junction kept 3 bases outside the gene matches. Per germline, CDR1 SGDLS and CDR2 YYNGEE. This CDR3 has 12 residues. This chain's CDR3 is CASSTGGYGYTF. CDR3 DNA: TGTGCCAGCTCCACAGGGGGCTATGGCTACACCTTC. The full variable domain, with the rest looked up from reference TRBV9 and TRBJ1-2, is DSGVTQTPKHLITATGQRVTLRCSPRSGDLSVYWYQQSLDQGLQFLIQYYNGEERAKGNILERFSAQQFPDLHSELNLSSLELGDSALYFCASSTGGYGYTFGSGTRLTVV.

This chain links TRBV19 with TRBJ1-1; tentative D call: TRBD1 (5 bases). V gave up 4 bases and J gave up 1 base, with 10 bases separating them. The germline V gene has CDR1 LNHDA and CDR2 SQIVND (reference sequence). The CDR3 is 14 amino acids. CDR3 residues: CASSKAGGNTEAFF. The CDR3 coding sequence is TGTGCCAGTAGTAAGGCCGGGGGGAACACTGAAGCTTTCTTT.

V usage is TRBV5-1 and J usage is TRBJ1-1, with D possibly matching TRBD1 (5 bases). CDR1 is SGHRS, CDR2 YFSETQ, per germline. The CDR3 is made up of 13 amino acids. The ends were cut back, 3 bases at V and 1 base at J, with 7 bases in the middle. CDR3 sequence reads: CASSSGQNTEAFF. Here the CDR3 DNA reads TGCGCCAGCAGCTCCGGACAGAACACTGAAGCTTTCTTT. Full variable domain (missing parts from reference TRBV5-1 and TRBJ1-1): KAGVTQTPRYLIKTRGQQVTLSCSPISGHRSVSWYQQTPGQGLQFLFEYFSETQRNKGNFPGRFSGRQFSNSRSEMNVSTLELGDSALYLCASSSGQNTEAFFGQGTRLTVV.

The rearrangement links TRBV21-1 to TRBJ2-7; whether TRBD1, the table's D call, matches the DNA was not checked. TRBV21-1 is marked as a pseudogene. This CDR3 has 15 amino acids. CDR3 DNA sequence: TGTGCCAGCAGCAATCTGCCCAGGGGATACTACGAGCAGTACTTC. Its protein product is CASSNLPRGYYEQYF.

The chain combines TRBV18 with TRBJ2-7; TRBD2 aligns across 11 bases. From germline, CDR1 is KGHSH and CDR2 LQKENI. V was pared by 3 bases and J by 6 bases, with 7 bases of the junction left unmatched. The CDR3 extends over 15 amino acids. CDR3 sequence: CASSPGLAGGGEQYF. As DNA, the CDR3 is TGTGCCAGCTCACCGGGGCTAGCGGGAGGCGGCGAGCAGTACTTC.

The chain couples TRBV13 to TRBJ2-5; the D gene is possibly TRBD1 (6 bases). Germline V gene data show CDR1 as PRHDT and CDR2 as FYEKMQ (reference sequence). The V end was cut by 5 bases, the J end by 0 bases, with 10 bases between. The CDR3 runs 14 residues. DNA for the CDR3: TGTGCCAGCAGCCCTAGGGGGTACCAAGAGACCCAGTACTTC. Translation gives CASSPRGYQETQYF.

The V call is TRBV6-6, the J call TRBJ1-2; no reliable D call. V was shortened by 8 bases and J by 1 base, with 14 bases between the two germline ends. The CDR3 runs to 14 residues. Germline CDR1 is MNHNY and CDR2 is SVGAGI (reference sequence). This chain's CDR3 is CASHRPDLNYGYTF. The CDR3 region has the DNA TGTGCCAGCCATCGTCCCGACCTTAACTATGGCTACACCTTC.

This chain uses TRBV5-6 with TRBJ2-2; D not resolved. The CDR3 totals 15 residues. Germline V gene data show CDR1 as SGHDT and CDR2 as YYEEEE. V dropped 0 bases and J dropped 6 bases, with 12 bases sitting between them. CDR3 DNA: TGTGCCAGCAGCTTGGAGGGTTCAGGCCCCGGGGAGCTGTTTTTT. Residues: CASSLEGSGPGELFF.

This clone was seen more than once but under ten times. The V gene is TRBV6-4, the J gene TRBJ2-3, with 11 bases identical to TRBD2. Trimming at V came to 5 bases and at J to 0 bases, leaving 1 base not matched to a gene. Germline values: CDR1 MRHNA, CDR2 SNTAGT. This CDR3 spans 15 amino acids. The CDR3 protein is CASSRTSGSTDTQYF. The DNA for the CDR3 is TGTGCCAGCAGTCGGACTAGCGGGAGCACAGATACGCAGTATTTT.

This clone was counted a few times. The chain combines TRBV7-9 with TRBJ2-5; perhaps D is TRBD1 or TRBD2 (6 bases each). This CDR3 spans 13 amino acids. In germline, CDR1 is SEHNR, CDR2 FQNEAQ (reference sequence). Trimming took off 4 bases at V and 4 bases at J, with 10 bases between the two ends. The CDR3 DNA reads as TGTGCCAGCAGCTCTCGGGGGCCAGAGACCCAGTACTTC. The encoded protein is CASSSRGPETQYF.

This CDR3 reads CASSPPGQGVTGELFF. The CDR3 DNA sequence: TGTGCCAGCTCACCACCGGGACAGGGGGTCACCGGGGAGCTGTTTTTT. The chain carries TRBV18 and TRBJ2-2, with 11 nucleotides matching TRBD1. The germline CDR1 and CDR2 sequences are KGHSH and LQKENI. Germline trimming cut 0 bases from V and 4 bases from J; bases unmatched to any gene: 1. The CDR3 loop spans 16 amino acids.

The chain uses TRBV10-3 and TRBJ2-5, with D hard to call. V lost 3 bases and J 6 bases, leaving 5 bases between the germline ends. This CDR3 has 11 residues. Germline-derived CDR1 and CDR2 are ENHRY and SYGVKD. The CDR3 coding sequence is TGTGCCATCAGTGACATGCAGACCCAGTACTTC. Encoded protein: CAISDMQTQYF.

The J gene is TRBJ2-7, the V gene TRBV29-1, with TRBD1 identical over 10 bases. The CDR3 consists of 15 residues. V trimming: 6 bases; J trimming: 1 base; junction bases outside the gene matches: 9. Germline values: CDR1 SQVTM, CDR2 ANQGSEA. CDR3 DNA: TGCAGCGTCGCCCGTCCGGGACAGGGGTCCTACGAGCAGTACTTC. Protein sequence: CSVARPGQGSYEQYF.

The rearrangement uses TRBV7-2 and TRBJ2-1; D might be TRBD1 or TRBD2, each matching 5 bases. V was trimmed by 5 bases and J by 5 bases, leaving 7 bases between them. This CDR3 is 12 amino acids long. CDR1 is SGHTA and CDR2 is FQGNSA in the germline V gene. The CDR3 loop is CASSLGDNEQFF. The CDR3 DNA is TGTGCCAGCAGCCTGGGGGACAATGAGCAGTTCTTC. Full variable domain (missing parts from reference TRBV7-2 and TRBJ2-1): GAGVSQSPSNKVTEKGKDVELRCDPISGHTALYWYRQSLGQGLEFLIYFQGNSAPDKSGLPSDRFSAERTGGSVSTLTIQRTQQEDSAVYLCASSLGDNEQFFGPGTRLTVL.

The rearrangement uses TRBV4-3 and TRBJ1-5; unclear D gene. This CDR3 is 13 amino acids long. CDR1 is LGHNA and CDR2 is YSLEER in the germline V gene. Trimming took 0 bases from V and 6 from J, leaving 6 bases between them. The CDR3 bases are TGCGCCAGCAGCCAAGATAAAAGTCAGCCCCAGCATTTT. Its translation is CASSQDKSQPQHF.

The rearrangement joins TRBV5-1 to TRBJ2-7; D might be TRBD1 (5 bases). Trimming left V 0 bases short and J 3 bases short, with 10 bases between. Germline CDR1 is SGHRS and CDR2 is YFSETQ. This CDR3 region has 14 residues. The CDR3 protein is CASSLVRAGYEQYF. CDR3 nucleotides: TGCGCCAGCAGCTTGGTCAGGGCTGGCTACGAGCAGTACTTC. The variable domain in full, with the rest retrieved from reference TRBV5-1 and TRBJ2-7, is KAGVTQTPRYLIKTRGQQVTLSCSPISGHRSVSWYQQTPGQGLQFLFEYFSETQRNKGNFPGRFSGRQFSNSRSEMNVSTLELGDSALYLCASSLVRAGYEQYFGPGTRLTVT.

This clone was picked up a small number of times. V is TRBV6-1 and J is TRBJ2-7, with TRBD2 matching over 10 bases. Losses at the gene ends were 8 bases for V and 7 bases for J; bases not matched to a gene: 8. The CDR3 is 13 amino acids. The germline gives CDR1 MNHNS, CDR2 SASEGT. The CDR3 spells CASGGLAAFEQYF. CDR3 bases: TGTGCCAGCGGAGGACTAGCGGCCTTTGAGCAGTACTTC.

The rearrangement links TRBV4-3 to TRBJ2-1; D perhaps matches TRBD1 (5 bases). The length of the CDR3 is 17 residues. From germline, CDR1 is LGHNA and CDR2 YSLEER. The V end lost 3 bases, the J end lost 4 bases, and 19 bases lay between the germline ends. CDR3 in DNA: TGCGCCAGCAGCCAGGGCATTGGGGCCGACCTGTACAATGAGCAGTTCTTC. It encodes CASSQGIGADLYNEQFF.

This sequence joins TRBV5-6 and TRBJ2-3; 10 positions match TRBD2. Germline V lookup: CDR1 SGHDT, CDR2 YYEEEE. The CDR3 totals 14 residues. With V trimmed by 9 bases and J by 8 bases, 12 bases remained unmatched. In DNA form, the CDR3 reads TGTGCCACTAATACCCTAGCGGGAGAGGGTACGCAGTATTTT. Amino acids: CATNTLAGEGTQYF.

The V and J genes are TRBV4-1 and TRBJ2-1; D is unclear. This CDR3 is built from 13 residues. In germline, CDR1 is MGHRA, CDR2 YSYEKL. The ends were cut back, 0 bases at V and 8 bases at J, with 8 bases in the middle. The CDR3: CASSQDRSYEQFF. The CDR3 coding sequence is TGCGCCAGCAGCCAAGATCGCAGCTATGAGCAGTTCTTC.

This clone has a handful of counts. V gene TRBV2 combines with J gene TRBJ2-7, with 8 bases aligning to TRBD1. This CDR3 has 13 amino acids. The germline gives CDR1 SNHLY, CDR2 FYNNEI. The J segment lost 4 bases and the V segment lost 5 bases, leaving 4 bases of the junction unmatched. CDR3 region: CASSLDRDYEQYF. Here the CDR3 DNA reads TGTGCCAGCAGTTTGGACAGGGATTACGAGCAGTACTTC.

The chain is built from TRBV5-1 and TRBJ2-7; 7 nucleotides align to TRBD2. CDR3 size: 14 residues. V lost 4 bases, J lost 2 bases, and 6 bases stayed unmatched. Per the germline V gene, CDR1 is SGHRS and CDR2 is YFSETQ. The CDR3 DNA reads TGCGCCAGCAGCCTAAGCCGGGGGGCCTACGAGCAGTACTTC. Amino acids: CASSLSRGAYEQYF.

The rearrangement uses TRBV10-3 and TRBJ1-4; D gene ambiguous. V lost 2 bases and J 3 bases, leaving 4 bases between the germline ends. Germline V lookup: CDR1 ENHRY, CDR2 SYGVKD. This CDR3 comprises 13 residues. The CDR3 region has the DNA TGTGCCATCAGTGAGATCTCTAATGAAAAACTGTTTTTT. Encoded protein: CAISEISNEKLFF.

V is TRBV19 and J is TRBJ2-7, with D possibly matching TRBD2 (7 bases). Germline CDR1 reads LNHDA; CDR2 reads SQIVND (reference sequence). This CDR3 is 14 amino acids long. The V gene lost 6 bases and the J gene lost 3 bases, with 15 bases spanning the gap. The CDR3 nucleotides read TGTGCCAGTAGCAAGGGGGGACTACACTACGAGCAGTACTTC. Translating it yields CASSKGGLHYEQYF. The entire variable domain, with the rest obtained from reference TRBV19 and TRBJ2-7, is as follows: DGGITQSPKYLFRKEGQNVTLSCEQNLNHDAMYWYRQDPGQGLRLIYYSQIVNDFQKGDIAEGYSVSREKKESFPLTVTSAQKNPTAFYLCASSKGGLHYEQYFGPGTRLTVT.